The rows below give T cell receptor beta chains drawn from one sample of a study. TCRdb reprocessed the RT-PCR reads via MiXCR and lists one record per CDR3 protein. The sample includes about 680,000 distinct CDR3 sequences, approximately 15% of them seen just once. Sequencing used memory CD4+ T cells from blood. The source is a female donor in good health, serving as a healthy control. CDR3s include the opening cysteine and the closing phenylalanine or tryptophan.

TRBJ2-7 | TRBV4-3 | CASSQDLSGRDGRAYEQYF
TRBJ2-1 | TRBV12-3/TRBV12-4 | CASREPLLAGGPIDEQFF
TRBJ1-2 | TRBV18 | CASSPQGDATHYTF
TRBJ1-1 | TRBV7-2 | CASSLLDSNTEAFF
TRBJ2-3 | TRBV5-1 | CASSLWGSTGTDTQYF
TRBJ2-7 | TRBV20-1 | CSARGLAGGHYEQYF
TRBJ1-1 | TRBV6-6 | CASSYGAGPSNTEAFF
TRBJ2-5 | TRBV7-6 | CASSPHWAKAGEETQYF
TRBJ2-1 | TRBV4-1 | CASSQDEAADYNEQFF
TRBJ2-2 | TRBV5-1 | CASSLREKGVTGELFF
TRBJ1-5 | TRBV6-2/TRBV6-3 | CASGQGRNQPQHF
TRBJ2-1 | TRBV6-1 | CASSDRTGPLNEQFF
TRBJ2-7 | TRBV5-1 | CASSLLAGGPTSYEQYF
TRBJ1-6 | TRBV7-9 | CASSPQGRDNSPLHF
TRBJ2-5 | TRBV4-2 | CASTQDPTYYSQETQYF
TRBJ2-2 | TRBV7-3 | CASSPGQLDTGELFF
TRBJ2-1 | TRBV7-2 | CASSLDRGRDEQFF
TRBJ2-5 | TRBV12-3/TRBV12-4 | CASTSGGMETQYF
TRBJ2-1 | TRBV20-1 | CSAGKQGKVNEQFF
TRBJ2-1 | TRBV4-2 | CASSHLQGSGNEQFF
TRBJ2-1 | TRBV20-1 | CSAGRSGTANNEQFF
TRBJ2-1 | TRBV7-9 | CASSLSGREPPWGEQFF
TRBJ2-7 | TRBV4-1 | CASSPKLSGQGAFWTYEQYF
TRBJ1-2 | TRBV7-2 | CASSFGAGAYGYTF
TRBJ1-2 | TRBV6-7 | CASSYPTPGDGYTF
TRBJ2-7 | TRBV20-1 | CSVTGRLSYEQYF
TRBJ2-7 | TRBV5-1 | CASGGVLGDEQYF
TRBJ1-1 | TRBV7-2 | CASSWATNTEAFF
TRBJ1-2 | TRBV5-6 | CASRRTGAGYGYTF
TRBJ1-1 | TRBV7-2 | CASSLSTGANTEAFF